This is a list of T cell receptor beta chains from one sample in a study of cytotoxic CD8 clonotypes in ibrutinib-treated CLL. Clones were read by immunoSEQ multiplex PCR, and TCRdb kept only the in-frame ones, dropping some. The sample yields 150,000 or so clones, about 84% seen once. This material consisted of PBMCs, taken after 24 months of ibrutinib treatment. These receptors all come from a human donor with chronic lymphocytic leukemia. The CDR3 runs from the conserved cysteine through the conserved F or W. D genes are given only for firm matches. Size values are once, few and many counts, or a class for expanded clones, and some rows have none.

j_call,clone_size,d_call,v_call,cdr3_nt,cdr3_aa
TRBJ1-4,NA,NA,TRBV29-1,TGCAGCGTTTACCGGGCCGACGGGGAAAAACTGTTTTTT,CSVYRADGEKLFF
TRBJ1-3,few,NA,TRBV11-2,TGTGCCAGCAGGGCCCAGGGTTTTGGAAACACCATATATTTT,CASRAQGFGNTIYF
TRBJ2-2,NA,NA,TRBV15,TGTGCCACCAGGGTGGGGATTGGGACCGGGGAGCTGTTTTTT,CATRVGIGTGELFF
TRBJ2-1,NA,TRBD2,TRBV5-1,TGCGCCAGCAGCTTCGAGACTAGCAGCTACAATGAGCAGTTCTTC,CASSFETSSYNEQFF
TRBJ2-1,NA,TRBD2,TRBV6-5,TGTGCCAGCAACAGAGCGGGGAGCTCCTACAATGAGCAGTTCTTC,CASNRAGSSYNEQFF
TRBJ1-1,NA,TRBD1,TRBV5-1,TGCGCCAGCAGGACAGGGGGCGTCTTCACTGAAGCTTTCTTT,CASRTGGVFTEAFF
TRBJ2-2,NA,NA,TRBV4-3,TGCGCCAGCAGCCTAAAACAGGGGAACACCGGGGAGCTGTTTTTT,CASSLKQGNTGELFF
TRBJ1-5,NA,NA,TRBV6-6,TGTGCCAGCAGTTCAAAGGGGGGGGGCGTGGATCAGCCCCAGCATTTT,CASSSKGGGVDQPQHF
TRBJ2-5,NA,NA,TRBV18,TGTGCCAGCTCACCACCGGATGGGACGGAGACCCAGTACTTC,CASSPPDGTETQYF
TRBJ2-2,NA,NA,TRBV7-3,TGTGCCAGCAGCCCGAAACTTGTCTCATCCAACACCGGGGAGCTGTTTTTT,CASSPKLVSSNTGELFF
TRBJ2-1,NA,NA,TRBV11-2,TGTGCCAGCAGCTCTCTAATCTACTCCTCCTACAATGAGCAGTTCTTC,CASSSLIYSSYNEQFF
TRBJ2-7,NA,TRBD1,TRBV9,TGTGCCAGCAGCTTCCGGCAGGGGGCGCGCTACGAGCAGTACTTC,CASSFRQGARYEQYF
TRBJ2-1,once,TRBD1,TRBV30,TGTGCCTGGAATAGGGACAGGGGCAATGAGCAGTTCTTC,CAWNRDRGNEQFF
TRBJ1-6,NA,NA,TRBV15,TGTGCCACCAGCAGGATACAGGGAGACCCCCTCCACTTT,CATSRIQGDPLHF
TRBJ1-2,NA,TRBD1,TRBV28,TGTGCCAGCAGCCGATCTGGGACAGGGAACTATGGCTACACCTTC,CASSRSGTGNYGYTF
TRBJ1-2,NA,NA,TRBV30,TGTGCCAGAAAACAGGGAAATTCCAACTATGGCTACACCTTC,CARKQGNSNYGYTF
TRBJ2-7,NA,TRBD1,TRBV5-1,TGCGCCAGCAGCCTTAATAACAGGGGTTCCTACGAGCAGTACTTC,CASSLNNRGSYEQYF
TRBJ1-6,NA,NA,TRBV4-3,TGCGCCAGCAGCCCTGCAGGGGTATCACCCCTCCACTTT,CASSPAGVSPLHF
TRBJ2-5,NA,NA,TRBV5-4,TGTGCCAGCAGCTTGGACCCGGGCCCGAGGGAGACCCAGTACTTC,CASSLDPGPRETQYF
TRBJ1-3,NA,NA,TRBV18,TGTGCCAGCTCAGCAGGGATCGCTGGAAACACCATATATTTT,CASSAGIAGNTIYF
TRBJ1-2,NA,TRBD1,TRBV7-2,TGTGCCAGCAGCTTCCTTGGGAGGGACAGGGTGTGGAACTACACCTTC,CASSFLGRDRVWNYTF
TRBJ2-6,few,TRBD2,TRBV5-1,TGCGCCAGCAGCTTGAGACTAGCGGGAGGTGGGGCCAACGTCCTGACTTTC,CASSLRLAGGGANVLTF
TRBJ1-6,NA,TRBD1,TRBV5-1,TGCGCCAGCAGCTTCAAAACAGGGGGAGGGGCACCCCTCCACTTT,CASSFKTGGGAPLHF
TRBJ2-5,NA,NA,TRBV7-2,TGTGCCAGCAGCTTAACGTTTGAGCAGTCTAAAGGGACCCAGTACTTC,CASSLTFEQSKGTQYF
TRBJ1-1,few,NA,TRBV11-2,TGTGCCAGCAGCTTAGATCGGTTCAGGGAAGCTTTCTTT,CASSLDRFREAFF
TRBJ2-5,NA,NA,TRBV30,TGTGCCTGGAGTATCCAAGAGACCCAGTACTTC,CAWSIQETQYF
TRBJ2-1,once,TRBD2,TRBV11-3,TGTGCCAGCAGCGATAGCCTCGGACCCGGACTAGCGAGGAATGAGCAGTTCTTC,CASSDSLGPGLARNEQFF
TRBJ1-2,NA,NA,TRBV7-3,TGTGCCAGCAGCCTCGGCAGCGCGAACTATGGCTACACCTTC,CASSLGSANYGYTF
TRBJ1-3,NA,NA,TRBV11-2,TGTGCCAGCAGCTTAGTAAGCTCTGGAAACACCATATATTTT,CASSLVSSGNTIYF
TRBJ2-4,few,NA,TRBV19,TGTGCCAGTAGTATGAATCCCGCGGAAAGAGCCAAAAACATTCAGTACTTC,CASSMNPAERAKNIQYF
TRBJ2-3,NA,NA,TRBV29-1,TGCAGCGTTGATCTGGGGGGCACAGATACGCAGTATTTT,CSVDLGGTDTQYF
TRBJ1-1,NA,NA,TRBV11-2,TGTGCCAGCAGCCCCCGTCGGGTGAACACTGAAGCTTTCTTT,CASSPRRVNTEAFF
TRBJ2-1,many,TRBD2,TRBV11-3,TGTGCCAGCAGCTTAGCGGGAGGGCCGGGGGATGAGCAGTTCTTC,CASSLAGGPGDEQFF
TRBJ1-1,NA,NA,TRBV7-9,TGTGCCAGCAGTCACCAACCGAGCACGGAGGAAGCTTTCTTT,CASSHQPSTEEAFF
TRBJ1-5,NA,NA,TRBV27,TGTGCCAGCAGTTCATTGGGGGTTGGTAGCAATCAGCCCCAGCATTTT,CASSSLGVGSNQPQHF
TRBJ1-1,NA,TRBD1,TRBV7-9,TGTGCCAGCAGCTTAGGGTCATACAGGGGTTCTTACACTGAAGCTTTCTTT,CASSLGSYRGSYTEAFF
TRBJ1-5,NA,NA,TRBV7-6,TGTGCCAGCAGCCTCGCTTCCGATCAGCCCCAGCATTTT,CASSLASDQPQHF
TRBJ1-5,NA,NA,TRBV18,TGTGCCAGCTCCGCGATTGGCCAGACCAATCAGCCCCAGCATTTT,CASSAIGQTNQPQHF
TRBJ2-5,few,TRBD2,TRBV7-8,TGTGCCAGCAGCCGCGGGAGGACCGAAGAGACCCAGTACTTC,CASSRGRTEETQYF
TRBJ2-3,NA,TRBD2,TRBV19,TGTGCCAGTAGCTTACTAGCGGGAGGGCCCACAGATACGCAGTATTTT,CASSLLAGGPTDTQYF
TRBJ1-1,NA,NA,TRBV18,TGTGCCAGCTCACCGGACAGATTGAACACTGAAGCTTTCTTT,CASSPDRLNTEAFF
TRBJ2-1,NA,NA,TRBV7-3,TGTGCCAGCAGCTTGGGAACTTTGGTCCACAATGAGCAGTTCTTC,CASSLGTLVHNEQFF
TRBJ1-1,few,NA,TRBV10-3,TGTGCCATCAGTGTATCTGGGCAGAACACTGAAGCTTTCTTT,CAISVSGQNTEAFF
TRBJ1-1,NA,TRBD1,TRBV12-5,TGTGCTAGTGGTTTGACTACGACAGGGTCCACTGAAGCTTTCTTT,CASGLTTTGSTEAFF
TRBJ2-2,NA,NA,TRBV7-2,TGTGCCAGCAGCCCCTGGTGGGCCGGGGAGCTGTTTTTT,CASSPWWAGELFF